The next 13 T cell receptor beta chains were all read from a single sample in a study of CD8 T cell repertoires and HIV-1 epitope variants. Method: immunoSEQ multiplex PCR; TCRdb's copy keeps in-frame clones and lacks some. This sample has 5,500 to 7,000 clones; 55% to 70% occur once, and the top ten carry around 40%. Their recognized antigens are unknown. Sequencing was carried out using cultured CD8+ T cells derived from PBMCs. These receptors were obtained from a male donor with HIV.

The rearrangement uses TRBV7-2 and TRBJ2-7; 7 positions agree with TRBD2. Germline V gene sequence: CDR1 SGHTA, CDR2 FQGNSA. Trimming at V came to 8 bases and at J to 7 bases, leaving 8 bases not matched to a gene. The CDR3 is 12 residues long. In DNA form, the CDR3 reads TGTGCCAGCGGGAGGGGAGTGGGTGAGCAGTACTTC. Protein sequence: CASGRGVGEQYF.

The chain has TRBV11-2 and TRBJ1-3; possibly TRBD1 for D (5 bases). The CDR3 spans 14 residues. Deletions cut 0 bases from V and 7 bases from J, with 10 bases between. CDR1 and CDR2 (germline): SGHAT, FQNNGV. The CDR3 DNA reads TGTGCCAGCAGCTTAGATCACGGGGGGAACACCATATATTTT. This sequence encodes CASSLDHGGNTIYF.

The chain employs TRBV19 and TRBJ1-2; 10 bases match TRBD1. CDR1 and CDR2 from the germline V gene are LNHDA and SQIVND (reference sequence). The V segment lost 5 bases and the J segment 6 bases; nucleotides outside the gene matches: 6. The CDR3 length is 14 residues. CDR3 protein: CASSPGTGEDGYTF. Written as DNA, the CDR3 is TGTGCCAGTAGTCCTGGGACAGGGGAGGATGGCTACACCTTC.

The rearrangement links TRBV9 to TRBJ2-7, with TRBD1 identical over 9 bases. This CDR3 has 15 amino acids. J lost 5 bases, V lost 4 bases, and 10 bases had no gene match. CDR1 SGDLS and CDR2 YYNGEE come from the germline V gene. The CDR3, as DNA: TGTGCCAGCAGCCCAGAGGGGGGGACAGGGAACGAGCAGTACTTC. Its translation is CASSPEGGTGNEQYF.

J is TRBJ1-2 and V is TRBV13; 11 nucleotides align to TRBD1. V trimming: 6 bases; J trimming: 4 bases; junction bases outside the gene matches: 4. The CDR3 sequence is 14 residues long. Germline V gene data show CDR1 as PRHDT and CDR2 as FYEKMQ (reference sequence). CDR3 loop: CASSFGQGAYGYTF. CDR3 bases: TGTGCCAGCAGTTTCGGACAGGGGGCCTATGGCTACACCTTC.

Details on this clone: One end of the junction does not line up with germline, which may come from a read error. The sample contains more than one DNA sequence encoding this CDR3. V usage is TRBV19 and J usage is TRBJ1-2; tentative D call: TRBD1 (5 bases). The CDR3 runs 14 residues. Germline-derived CDR1 and CDR2 are LNHDA and SQIVND (reference sequence). CDR3 DNA: TGCGCCAGTAGTTTTCAGGGACGTAACTATGGCTACACCTTC. Its translation is CASSFQGRNYGYTF.

J is TRBJ2-2 and V is TRBV28; no definite D call. Germline V gene sequence: CDR1 MDHEN, CDR2 SYDVKM. V gave up 1 base and J gave up 9 bases, with 6 bases separating them. The CDR3 totals 12 residues. The chain's CDR3 is CASSLLRRELFF. CDR3 DNA sequence: TGTGCCAGCAGTTTATTACGTCGGGAGCTGTTTTTT.

This chain uses TRBV5-8 with TRBJ1-1; D is unclear. The V gene's germline CDR1 is SGHTS and CDR2 YDEGEE. V was clipped by 1 base and J by 0 bases, with 7 bases between them. The CDR3 extends over 14 amino acids. The chain's CDR3 is CASSLNGMNTEAFF. The CDR3 nucleotides are TGTGCCAGCAGCTTGAACGGAATGAACACTGAAGCTTTCTTT. Full variable domain (outside the CDR3, taken from reference TRBV5-8 and TRBJ1-1): EAGVTQSPTHLIKTRGQQATLRCSPISGHTSVYWYQQALGLGLQFLLWYDEGEERNRGNFPPRFSGRQFPNYSSELNVNALELEDSALYLCASSLNGMNTEAFFGQGTRLTVV.

The CDR3 here is CASSPITNRGVGDTQYF. The CDR3 nucleotides read TGTGCCAGCAGCCCAATCACAAACAGGGGAGTGGGAGATACGCAGTATTTT. The V gene is TRBV27, the J gene TRBJ2-3; 7 nucleotides align to TRBD1. The CDR3 runs 17 residues. V lost 6 bases and J lost 5; bases outside the gene matches: 17. The germline V gene has CDR1 MNHEY and CDR2 SMNVEV (reference sequence).

This clone appeared a single time. The chain carries TRBV6-4 and TRBJ2-1, with 11 nucleotides matching TRBD2. The J segment lost 4 bases and the V segment lost 7 bases, leaving 12 bases of the junction unmatched. CDR3 length: 17 amino acids. CDR1 MRHNA and CDR2 SNTAGT come from the germline V gene. The CDR3 nucleotides read TGTGCCAGCACTCCCCCAGGTAGCGGGGGGGCTTACAATGAGCAGTTCTTC. Translating gives CASTPPGSGGAYNEQFF.

This chain connects TRBV5-6 to TRBJ2-7; D remains unclear. This CDR3 contains 14 residues. Deletions cut 2 bases from V and 3 bases from J, with 12 bases between. Germline CDR1 reads SGHDT; CDR2 reads YYEEEE. The CDR3 DNA reads TGTGCCAGCAGCTTAGGTAACATTCTCTACGAGCAGTACTTC. It yields the protein CASSLGNILYEQYF.

J is TRBJ1-5 and V is TRBV19; the match to TRBD1 covers 8 bases. The germline CDR1 and CDR2 sequences are LNHDA and SQIVND (reference sequence). This CDR3 is 18 amino acids long. With 1 base clipped from V and 1 base from J, the junction kept 9 bases outside the gene matches. CDR3 DNA sequence: TGTGCCAGTAGTATAGCTTTGACAGGGGCGCGGAGCAATCAGCCCCAGCATTTT. This gives the protein CASSIALTGARSNQPQHF.

CDR3 sequence: CASSLLGGMDTQYF. The CDR3 coding sequence is TGTGCCAGCAGTTTATTGGGGGGAATGGATACGCAGTATTTT. The genes are TRBV28 and TRBJ2-3, with D possibly matching TRBD2 (6 bases). Germline V lookup: CDR1 MDHEN, CDR2 SYDVKM. Trimming removed 1 base from V and 6 bases from J, with 11 bases in between. The CDR3 loop spans 14 amino acids.